This note documents a single T cell receptor (beta chain) sequence. The sample originates from a study of OX40 agonist ivuxolimab in advanced cancers. Across the study: A male proportion of over 70% was recorded, with mean age around 64 years and range about 23 to 90.

Germline assignment: CDR1 SGHRS and CDR2 YFSETQ. Trimming left V 4 bases short and J 3 bases short, with 9 bases between. The length of the CDR3 is 13 residues. Profiled with immunoSEQ multiplex PCR; TCRdb holds only in-frame clones, not every one. The table includes about 34,000 clones, more than 70% detected once. The clonotype originates from an adult with an advanced solid tumor such as melanoma, head and neck, liver or kidney cancer. The V call is TRBV5-1, the J call TRBJ2-3, with D perhaps matching TRBD1 (6 bases). This specimen consisted of CD4+ or CD8+ T cells sorted from blood, obtained in a trial of the OX40 agonist ivuxolimab. The CDR3 DNA sequence: TGCGCCAGCAGCCCACAGGGAACAGATACGCAGTATTTT. It codes for CASSPQGTDTQYF.